A single T cell receptor (beta chain) is shown here with its context. The data are from a study of blood T cells in healthy people across ages. Primed by a sample-barcoded 5' primer and a J-beta primer mix, a second PCR proceeded for 7 to 11 cycles. Every cDNA molecule carried a tag from a template-switch adaptor bearing 12 random nucleotides. A single record per CDR3 protein comes from TCRdb applying MiXCR to the 5' RACE reads. The data contain about 970,000 distinct CDR3 sequences, roughly half of them singletons. Germline-derived CDR1 and CDR2 are MDHEN and SYDVKM. The CDR3 loop spans 14 amino acids.

The V call is TRBV28, the J call TRBJ2-5; D may correspond to TRBD1 or TRBD2 (6 bases each). The J call may be in error: the DNA end matches TRBJ2-7 better. This clonotype was sampled from a woman aged 55 to 70 in good health. Sequencing input: blood. In DNA, the CDR3 is TGTGCCAGCAGTTTATTGGGGGGCGACTACGAGCAGTACTTC. Its protein product is CASSLLGGDYEQYF.